The 29 T cell receptor beta chains presented below share a single source sample, sequenced in a study of Graves' ophthalmopathy and Graves' hyperthyroidism. The TCR beta CDR3 regions underwent amplification from RNA transcripts. A first-round RT-PCR used HTBI primers, followed by a second-round multiplex PCR. TCRdb re-derived calls from the multiplex PCR reads in MiXCR, one entry per CDR3 protein. The data contain about 1.2 million distinct CDR3 sequences, 35% to 40% of them seen just once; the ten biggest clones take up 11%. The sample was peripheral blood or thyroid tissue (not recorded which). Receptor source: an adult man with Graves' hyperthyroidism.

The chain uses TRBV10-2 and TRBJ1-2; 9 nucleotides line up with TRBD1. Germline V gene data show CDR1 as WSHSY and CDR2 as SAAADI. This CDR3 region has 15 residues. V trimming: 6 bases; J trimming: 3 bases; junction bases outside the gene matches: 8. CDR3 nucleotides: TGCGCCAGCAGCCACCGGACAGGGGAGGACTATGGCTACACCTTC. Its translation: CASSHRTGEDYGYTF.

This clonotype was seen a single time. The V and J genes are TRBV7-8 and TRBJ2-5, with 11 nucleotides matching TRBD1. This CDR3 region has 15 residues. V lost 5 bases to trimming and J lost 4 bases; unmatched junction nucleotides: 6. The V gene's germline CDR1 is SGHVS and CDR2 FQNEAQ. The CDR3 coding sequence is TGTGCCAGCAGCCCCCAGGGACAGGGGGTAGAGACCCAGTACTTC. Translated, it gives CASSPQGQGVETQYF.

This clonotype was found a few times. The chain has TRBV10-2 and TRBJ1-2, with unresolved D. With 2 bases removed from V and 4 bases from J, the gap between germline ends came to 11 bases. The CDR3 runs to 14 residues. Germline CDR1 and CDR2: WSHSY and SAAADI. CDR3 sequence: CASSEPASPYGYTF. The CDR3 DNA reads TGCGCCAGCAGTGAGCCGGCCAGTCCCTATGGCTACACCTTC.

At least ten counts were recorded for this clonotype. This chain joins TRBV29-1 and TRBJ1-3; TRBD1 agrees at 8 bases. Germline CDR1 reads SQVTM; CDR2 reads ANQGSEA. The CDR3 loop spans 14 amino acids. Germline trimming cut 6 bases from V and 5 bases from J; bases unmatched to any gene: 9. The CDR3 sequence is CSVEDREARNTIYF. DNA for the CDR3: TGCAGCGTCGAGGACAGGGAGGCGAGAAACACCATATATTTT.

V is TRBV7-9 and J is TRBJ1-2, with TRBD1 matching 7 bases. The CDR3 is 13 residues long. The V segment lost 0 bases and the J segment 6 bases; nucleotides outside the gene matches: 1. Germline values: CDR1 SEHNR, CDR2 FQNEAQ (reference sequence). The CDR3 here is CASSLATGDGYTF. CDR3 coding DNA: TGTGCCAGCAGCTTAGCTACAGGGGATGGCTACACCTTC. Full variable domain (remainder filled in from reference TRBV7-9 and TRBJ1-2): DTGVSQNPRHKITKRGQNVTFRCDPISEHNRLYWYRQTLGQGPEFLTYFQNEAQLEKSRLLSDRFSAERPKGSFSTLEIQRTEQGDSAMYLCASSLATGDGYTFGSGTRLTVV.

The chain combines TRBV7-9 with TRBJ1-6; 7 nucleotides agree with TRBD1. Losses at the gene ends were 8 bases for V and 7 bases for J; bases not matched to a gene: 8. CDR1 SEHNR and CDR2 FQNEAQ come from the germline V gene (reference sequence). The CDR3 totals 14 residues. CDR3: CASGPQGRNSPLHF. CDR3 DNA: TGTGCCAGCGGGCCACAGGGGCGGAATTCACCCCTCCACTTT.

This clonotype was seen only a few times. V is TRBV7-9 and J is TRBJ2-5; no clear D. The CDR3 has 14 amino acids. Germline V lookup: CDR1 SEHNR, CDR2 FQNEAQ (reference sequence). V was cut by 2 bases and J by 3 bases, with 10 bases left in between. The DNA of the CDR3 is TGTGCCAGCAGCTTATATTTGCAAGAAGAGACCCAGTACTTC. This sequence encodes CASSLYLQEETQYF.

At least ten counts were recorded for this clonotype. The rearrangement links TRBV7-9 to TRBJ2-7; 10 nucleotides match TRBD1. J lost 5 bases, V lost 5 bases, and 9 bases had no gene match. Germline loops: CDR1 SEHNR, CDR2 FQNEAQ (reference sequence). The CDR3 has 15 amino acids. For the CDR3, the DNA is TGTGCCAGCAGCGCCCCCCGGGACAGGGGCGACGAGCAGTACTTC. This codes for CASSAPRDRGDEQYF. Using reference TRBV7-9 and TRBJ2-7 for the parts outside the CDR3, the full variable domain is DTGVSQNPRHKITKRGQNVTFRCDPISEHNRLYWYRQTLGQGPEFLTYFQNEAQLEKSRLLSDRFSAERPKGSFSTLEIQRTEQGDSAMYLCASSAPRDRGDEQYFGPGTRLTVT.

This chain links TRBV6-1 with TRBJ1-3; 9 nucleotides align to TRBD1. Trimming took 5 bases from V and 4 from J; bases not matched to a gene: 3. The germline gives CDR1 MNHNS, CDR2 SASEGT. The CDR3 sequence is 14 residues long. The CDR3 DNA sequence: TGTGCCAGCAGTACAGGGGGCGAGGGAAACACCATATATTTT. It specifies CASSTGGEGNTIYF.

The chain is built from TRBV5-1 and TRBJ2-7, with 7 bases aligning to TRBD2. V lost 6 bases to trimming and J lost 2 bases; unmatched junction nucleotides: 14. Germline assignment: CDR1 SGHRS and CDR2 YFSETQ. This CDR3 is 16 amino acids long. The CDR3 loop is CASTIEWRGGAYEQYF. The CDR3 DNA follows: TGCGCCAGCACCATTGAGTGGCGCGGGGGAGCCTACGAGCAGTACTTC.

This clonotype was detected a few times. The J gene is TRBJ2-7, the V gene TRBV7-9; the match to TRBD2 covers 15 bases. J was trimmed by 2 bases and V by 5 bases; bases with no gene match: 7. CDR1 SEHNR and CDR2 FQNEAQ come from the germline V gene (reference sequence). The CDR3 contains 17 residues. CDR3 nucleotides: TGTGCCAGCAGCATGGGACTAGCGGGAGGCCTGGCCTACGAGCAGTACTTC. Translating it yields CASSMGLAGGLAYEQYF.

This clonotype has just a few counts. This chain joins TRBV6-6 and TRBJ1-1; 9 bases fit TRBD1. The germline CDR1 and CDR2 sequences are MNHNY and SVGAGI (reference sequence). Trimming removed 4 bases from V and 4 bases from J; junction bases left unmatched: 7. The CDR3 loop spans 15 amino acids. The CDR3 DNA reads as TGTGCCAGCAGTTGGACACAGGGGGCGTTCACTGAAGCTTTCTTT. Translation: CASSWTQGAFTEAFF.

The sample holds a few counts of this clonotype. The gene calls are TRBV19 and TRBJ1-5; D is ambiguous. The CDR3 loop spans 19 amino acids. Germline V gene lookup returns CDR1 LNHDA and CDR2 SQIVND (reference sequence). V was trimmed by 7 bases and J by 0 bases, leaving 25 bases between them. The CDR3 sequence is CASITPLGRDTYSNQPQHF. Written as DNA, the CDR3 is TGTGCCAGTATCACCCCCTTGGGGAGGGATACTTATAGCAATCAGCCCCAGCATTTT.

This clonotype was observed many times. The chain carries TRBV2 and TRBJ2-5, with D possibly TRBD1 on 5 matching bases. Germline CDR1 and CDR2: SNHLY and FYNNEI. The germline V and J ends were trimmed by 6 bases and 7 bases, with 15 bases remaining between them. The CDR3 spans 13 residues. The DNA for the CDR3 is TGTGCCAGCAGGAGTGATATTCAGGGGACCCAGTACTTC. It specifies CASRSDIQGTQYF.

The chain links TRBV7-2 to TRBJ2-7, with TRBD2 identical over 10 bases. The germline V gene encodes CDR1 SGHTA and CDR2 FQGNSA. V lost 6 bases and J lost 4; bases outside the gene matches: 15. The CDR3 covers 17 residues. CDR3: CASSSDWTSGHLYEQYF. CDR3 in DNA: TGTGCCAGCAGTTCCGATTGGACTAGCGGACACCTATACGAGCAGTACTTC.

This clonotype was observed at least ten times. The chain joins TRBV29-1 to TRBJ1-1; 9 bases are a match to TRBD1. The CDR3 has 16 amino acids. J lost 0 bases, V lost 6 bases, and 11 bases had no gene match. In germline, CDR1 is SQVTM, CDR2 ANQGSEA. CDR3 protein: CSVRGGTGRMNTEAFF. The CDR3 DNA sequence: TGCAGCGTCAGAGGGGGGACAGGGAGAATGAACACTGAAGCTTTCTTT.

This clonotype came up a few times. This rearrangement joins TRBV10-3 to TRBJ1-3, with D unclear. CDR1 and CDR2 (germline): ENHRY, SYGVKD. V was trimmed by 0 bases and J by 0 bases, leaving 15 bases between them. There are 18 residues in the CDR3. CDR3 protein: CAISESFWNSSSGNTIYF. CDR3 nucleotides: TGTGCCATCAGTGAGTCGTTTTGGAACAGTAGCTCTGGAAACACCATATATTTT.

The chain links TRBV11-2 to TRBJ2-5, with TRBD2 matching over 11 bases. Germline CDR1 and CDR2: SGHAT and FQNNGV. The CDR3 totals 16 residues. The V and J ends lost 5 bases and 2 bases, in that order; junction bases with no gene match: 7. CDR3 bases: TGTGCCAGCAGCCAAGGTCCTAGCGGGGGGCAAGAGACCCAGTACTTC. It encodes CASSQGPSGGQETQYF.

This clonotype was detected ten times or more. V and J are TRBV7-8 and TRBJ2-2; TRBD2 agrees at 7 bases. CDR1 is SGHVS and CDR2 is FQNEAQ in the germline V gene. The V segment lost 6 bases and the J segment 6 bases; nucleotides outside the gene matches: 4. CDR3 size: 13 residues. The CDR3: CASRLAAAGELFF. DNA of the CDR3: TGTGCCAGCAGGCTAGCGGCCGCCGGGGAGCTGTTTTTT.

In its sample, this clonotype was seen many times. The rearrangement links TRBV2 to TRBJ2-5; 9 bases align to TRBD1. Unmatched junction bases numbered 10, after V lost 6 bases and J lost 5 bases. The germline CDR1 and CDR2 sequences are SNHLY and FYNNEI. The CDR3 length is 15 residues. In DNA form, the CDR3 reads TGTGCCAGCAGAGCGGACAGGGGTGAATGGGAGACCCAGTACTTC. Translated: CASRADRGEWETQYF.

The table lists this clonotype with a few counts. One base away lies a much larger clone, so this may be a sequencing read error. This chain uses TRBV7-2 with TRBJ1-1, with D possibly being TRBD1 (6 bases). V dropped 5 bases and J dropped 3 bases, with 10 bases sitting between them. The CDR3 spans 13 residues. CDR1 and CDR2 (germline): SGHTA, FQGNSA. The CDR3 loop reads CASSRPGDTEAFF. The DNA of the CDR3 is TGTGCCAGCAGCCGGCCAGGGGACACTGAAGCTTTCTTT.

Note on this clonotype: The junction and the germline gene differ at one end; a read error may be behind it. This sequence joins TRBV12-3 or TRBV12-4 and TRBJ1-2; D gene uncertain. The CDR3 is 14 amino acids. CDR3 residues: CASSLRGIGYGCTF. The CDR3 DNA reads TGTGCCAGCAGTCTCCGCGGGATCGGCTATGGCTGCACCTTC.

The gene calls are TRBV19 and TRBJ1-6; D gene unclear. Trimming left V 6 bases short and J 7 bases short, with 10 bases between. CDR1 and CDR2 (germline): LNHDA, SQIVND (reference sequence). The CDR3 spans 13 residues. CDR3 sequence: CASRDGRNSPLHF. Here the CDR3 DNA reads TGTGCCAGTAGGGACGGCCGAAATTCACCCCTCCACTTT.

This chain connects TRBV29-1 to TRBJ1-3, with 11 bases that match TRBD1. There are 15 residues in the CDR3. V lost 7 bases to trimming and J lost 8 bases; unmatched junction nucleotides: 13. Germline-derived CDR1 and CDR2 are SQVTM and ANQGSEA. The DNA for the CDR3 is TGCAGCGCTGCCGGACAGGGGGCGAATCTCTACACCATATATTTT. This sequence encodes CSAAGQGANLYTIYF.

The rearrangement joins TRBV7-8 to TRBJ1-1; 9 nucleotides agree with TRBD1. Germline V lookup: CDR1 SGHVS, CDR2 FQNEAQ. Trimming took 5 bases from V and 3 from J; bases not matched to a gene: 10. This CDR3 comprises 16 residues. In DNA, the CDR3 is TGTGCCAGCAGCCAAGTTGTAGGACAGGGGTACACTGAAGCTTTCTTT. It specifies CASSQVVGQGYTEAFF.

The J gene is TRBJ2-5, the V gene TRBV10-3; D gene uncertain. The CDR3 length is 13 residues. With 0 bases removed from V and 8 bases from J, the gap between germline ends came to 10 bases. Germline V gene lookup returns CDR1 ENHRY and CDR2 SYGVKD. Here the CDR3 reads CAISESNGVTQYF. The CDR3 nucleotides read TGTGCCATCAGTGAGTCGAACGGAGTCACCCAGTACTTC.

V is TRBV19 and J is TRBJ1-2, with D perhaps TRBD1 (6 bases). The CDR3 contains 13 residues. Germline CDR1 LNHDA, CDR2 SQIVND (reference sequence). Trimming took off 10 bases at V and 8 bases at J, with 20 bases between the two ends. CDR3 sequence: CATTIGGRGGYTF. CDR3 nucleotides: TGTGCCACCACCATCGGGGGCAGGGGCGGCTACACCTTC.

The rearrangement links TRBV10-3 to TRBJ2-7, with D perhaps TRBD1 (5 bases). This CDR3 is built from 12 residues. Germline CDR1 reads ENHRY; CDR2 reads SYGVKD. V lost 3 bases to trimming and J lost 5 bases, with 8 bases between them. DNA of the CDR3: TGTGCCATCAGTGATGGGGCCAACGAGCAGTACTTC. It is translated as CAISDGANEQYF.

Comment on this clonotype: This may stem from a read error, because a much larger clone lies one nucleotide away. The rearrangement joins TRBV10-3 to TRBJ1-1, with 9 bases aligning to TRBD1. The germline V gene has CDR1 ENHRY and CDR2 SYGVKD. The CDR3 has 16 amino acids. The V and J ends lost 5 bases and 2 bases, in that order; junction bases with no gene match: 9. Here the CDR3 reads CAISRSFTGGNTEAFF. CDR3 sequence (DNA): TGTGCCATCAGTCGCTCCTTTACAGGGGGCAACACTGAAGCTTTCTTT.